A selection of T cell receptor beta chains follows, all from one sample in a study of control samples from healthy donors and cancer patients. TCRdb keeps only in-frame clones here, not all; method: immunoSEQ multiplex PCR. In the table there are 150,000 to 200,000 clones, around 90% of which are singletons. The sequenced material came from blood. The origin of the receptors is a woman between 40 and 55 years old in good health. Each CDR3 is given with its conserved first and last residue. The D gene is left open where the match is weak. Size values are once, few and many counts, or a class for expanded clones, and some rows have none.

d_call: .
v_call: TRBV11-1
j_call: TRBJ2-2
clone_size: .
cdr3_nt: TGTGCCAGCAGCTTAGCTCTTCTCCCAGGGCCGACCGGGGAGCTGTTTTTT
cdr3_aa: CASSLALLPGPTGELFF

d_call: TRBD1
v_call: TRBV14
j_call: TRBJ2-7
clone_size: .
cdr3_nt: TGTGCCAGCAGCCAAGGGCGGACAGGGTTGGGAGGACGGTCCTACGAGCAGTACTTC
cdr3_aa: CASSQGRTGLGGRSYEQYF

d_call: TRBD1
v_call: TRBV10-3
j_call: TRBJ1-5
clone_size: once
cdr3_nt: TGTGCCATCAGGCCAGGGGGCGAGGGCAATCAGCCCCAGCATTTT
cdr3_aa: CAIRPGGEGNQPQHF

d_call: .
v_call: TRBV6-6
j_call: TRBJ1-6
clone_size: .
cdr3_nt: TGTGCCAGCACCTCCTTCGGGGATTCACCCCTCCACTTT
cdr3_aa: CASTSFGDSPLHF

d_call: .
v_call: TRBV7-6
j_call: TRBJ1-1
clone_size: .
cdr3_nt: TGTGCCAGCAGCCGCGGGTGGAACACTGAAGCTTTCTTT
cdr3_aa: CASSRGWNTEAFF

d_call: .
v_call: TRBV4-1
j_call: TRBJ1-1
clone_size: .
cdr3_nt: TGCGCCAGCAGCCTCCGAGGGAAGGACACTGAAGCTTTCTTT
cdr3_aa: CASSLRGKDTEAFF

d_call: TRBD2
v_call: TRBV6-2/TRBV6-3
j_call: TRBJ2-3
clone_size: .
cdr3_nt: TGTGCCAGCAGTTACTCATCGCGGGGGGGCCTGTCAGATACGCAGTATTTT
cdr3_aa: CASSYSSRGGLSDTQYF

d_call: .
v_call: TRBV4-1
j_call: TRBJ2-1
clone_size: once
cdr3_nt: TGCGCCAGCAGCCTGCGGAAAGCCTCCTACAATGAGCAGTTCTTC
cdr3_aa: CASSLRKASYNEQFF

d_call: TRBD1
v_call: TRBV6-4
j_call: TRBJ1-1
clone_size: .
cdr3_nt: TGTGCCAGCAGTGAAGAAACAGGGGGAGGCACTGAAGCTTTCTTT
cdr3_aa: CASSEETGGGTEAFF

d_call: TRBD1
v_call: TRBV11-2
j_call: TRBJ1-1
clone_size: .
cdr3_nt: TGTGCCAGCAGCTTAGCCTTACAGGGGGACACTGAAGCTTTCTTT
cdr3_aa: CASSLALQGDTEAFF

d_call: .
v_call: TRBV7-2
j_call: TRBJ2-2
clone_size: .
cdr3_nt: TGTGCCAGCAGCCCCTGGGTTGCAGGGGAGCTGTTTTTT
cdr3_aa: CASSPWVAGELFF

d_call: .
v_call: TRBV5-4
j_call: TRBJ1-2
clone_size: .
cdr3_nt: TGTGCCAGCAGCCCCGTTGTAAGGGAACCTAACTATGGCTACACCTTC
cdr3_aa: CASSPVVREPNYGYTF

d_call: TRBD2
v_call: TRBV5-4
j_call: TRBJ2-3
clone_size: .
cdr3_nt: TGTGCCAGCAGCGAACGCGGGGGGACCACAGATACGCAGTATTTT
cdr3_aa: CASSERGGTTDTQYF

d_call: TRBD2
v_call: TRBV15
j_call: TRBJ2-3
clone_size: .
cdr3_nt: TGTGCCACCGCTAGCGGGGGGCTTAGCACAGATACGCAGTATTTT
cdr3_aa: CATASGGLSTDTQYF

d_call: .
v_call: TRBV11-2
j_call: TRBJ2-5
clone_size: .
cdr3_nt: TGTGCCAGCAGCTCTCAAGTGGGCGAGACCCAGTACTTC
cdr3_aa: CASSSQVGETQYF

d_call: TRBD1
v_call: TRBV6-5
j_call: TRBJ2-7
clone_size: .
cdr3_nt: TGTGCCAGCAGACAAGACAGGGAGTACGAGCAGTACTTC
cdr3_aa: CASRQDREYEQYF

d_call: .
v_call: TRBV4-1
j_call: TRBJ2-7
clone_size: .
cdr3_nt: TGCGCCAGCAGCCAAGAGGGGGGTTACGAGCAGTACTTC
cdr3_aa: CASSQEGGYEQYF

d_call: .
v_call: TRBV27
j_call: TRBJ2-2
clone_size: .
cdr3_nt: TGTGCCAGCAGTTTTTATCAAACAGCCGGGGAGCTGTTTTTT
cdr3_aa: CASSFYQTAGELFF

d_call: .
v_call: TRBV27
j_call: TRBJ1-1
clone_size: .
cdr3_nt: TGTGCCAGCAGTTTAGGGGGGCCGGGCACTGAAGCTTTCTTT
cdr3_aa: CASSLGGPGTEAFF

d_call: TRBD1
v_call: TRBV12-5
j_call: TRBJ1-2
clone_size: .
cdr3_nt: TGTGCTAGTGGTTTACAGGGGGCGGGGAAGGGCTACACCTTC
cdr3_aa: CASGLQGAGKGYTF

d_call: .
v_call: TRBV6-5
j_call: TRBJ2-7
clone_size: .
cdr3_nt: TGTGCCAGCAGTTACCGCCCCCTGGGTTACGAGCAGTACTTC
cdr3_aa: CASSYRPLGYEQYF

d_call: .
v_call: TRBV7-6
j_call: TRBJ1-4
clone_size: .
cdr3_nt: TGTGCCAGCAGCTTAGGGGGACTGTCAGACTATAATGAAAAACTGTTTTTT
cdr3_aa: CASSLGGLSDYNEKLFF

d_call: .
v_call: TRBV5-5
j_call: TRBJ1-1
clone_size: .
cdr3_nt: TGTGCCAGCGGCCAGGACTTGAACACTGAAGCTTTCTTT
cdr3_aa: CASGQDLNTEAFF

d_call: TRBD2
v_call: TRBV6-5
j_call: TRBJ2-3
clone_size: .
cdr3_nt: TGTGCCAGCAGTATAGCGGGGGTGGGCACAGATACGCAGTATTTT
cdr3_aa: CASSIAGVGTDTQYF

d_call: .
v_call: TRBV13
j_call: TRBJ1-4
clone_size: .
cdr3_nt: TGTGCCAGCAGCTCGGGACGGGAGAATGAAAAACTGTTTTTT
cdr3_aa: CASSSGRENEKLFF

d_call: .
v_call: TRBV5-1
j_call: TRBJ2-3
clone_size: once
cdr3_nt: TGCGCCAGCTCGGACAGTGGGGGAGATACGCAGTATTTT
cdr3_aa: CASSDSGGDTQYF

d_call: .
v_call: TRBV6-2/TRBV6-3
j_call: TRBJ2-2
clone_size: .
cdr3_nt: TGTGCCAGCAGTTACAGTACCGGGGAGCTGTTTTTT
cdr3_aa: CASSYSTGELFF

d_call: .
v_call: TRBV4-1
j_call: TRBJ1-5
clone_size: .
cdr3_nt: TGCGCCAGCAGCCAACGGCACTATCAGCCCCAGCATTTT
cdr3_aa: CASSQRHYQPQHF

d_call: TRBD2
v_call: TRBV7-6
j_call: TRBJ2-7
clone_size: few
cdr3_nt: TGTGCCAGCAGCCCTTTAGCGGGGTTGAGCTACGAGCAGTACTTC
cdr3_aa: CASSPLAGLSYEQYF

d_call: .
v_call: TRBV27
j_call: TRBJ1-1
clone_size: .
cdr3_nt: TGTGCCAGCTCCCGGGCACACATGAACACTGAAGCTTTCTTT
cdr3_aa: CASSRAHMNTEAFF

d_call: TRBD2
v_call: TRBV7-8
j_call: TRBJ2-2
clone_size: .
cdr3_nt: TGTGCCAGCAGCTTAGGATTGGCGGGGGGGGCCACCGGGGAGCTGTTTTTT
cdr3_aa: CASSLGLAGGATGELFF

d_call: .
v_call: TRBV10-3
j_call: TRBJ2-2
clone_size: .
cdr3_nt: TGTGCCATCTCCAGGGACACCGGGGAGCTGTTTTTT
cdr3_aa: CAISRDTGELFF

d_call: .
v_call: TRBV6-6
j_call: TRBJ1-5
clone_size: .
cdr3_nt: TGTGCCAGCGGACAGCCCTATCAGCCCCAGCATTTT
cdr3_aa: CASGQPYQPQHF

d_call: TRBD2
v_call: TRBV9
j_call: TRBJ2-3
clone_size: .
cdr3_nt: TGTGCCAGCAGCCCCGTATTCACTAGCGGGGGCACAGATACGCAGTATTTT
cdr3_aa: CASSPVFTSGGTDTQYF

d_call: .
v_call: TRBV4-1
j_call: TRBJ1-3
clone_size: few
cdr3_nt: TGCGCCAGCAGCCACTATTCCTCTGGAAACACCATATATTTT
cdr3_aa: CASSHYSSGNTIYF

d_call: TRBD1
v_call: TRBV18
j_call: TRBJ1-5
clone_size: once
cdr3_nt: TGTGCCAGCTCACCTGGACAGGGATCTCAGCCCCAGCATTTT
cdr3_aa: CASSPGQGSQPQHF

d_call: .
v_call: TRBV11-3
j_call: TRBJ1-5
clone_size: .
cdr3_nt: TGTGCCAGCAGTTCCACTAGCGAGCAGGGTCAGCCCCAGCATTTT
cdr3_aa: CASSSTSEQGQPQHF

d_call: .
v_call: TRBV9
j_call: TRBJ2-6
clone_size: few
cdr3_nt: TGTGCCAGCACCGTTGGGGTGTCAGGGGCCAACGTCCTGACTTTC
cdr3_aa: CASTVGVSGANVLTF

d_call: .
v_call: TRBV10-1
j_call: TRBJ1-5
clone_size: .
cdr3_nt: TGCCCCCCCAAACAGCCCCAGCATTTT
cdr3_aa: CPPKQPQHF

d_call: TRBD2
v_call: TRBV27
j_call: TRBJ2-1
clone_size: .
cdr3_nt: TGTGCCAGCAGTTTATATATCGGACTAGCGGGGGGGCATGAGCAGTTCTTC
cdr3_aa: CASSLYIGLAGGHEQFF

d_call: .
v_call: TRBV20-1
j_call: TRBJ2-5
clone_size: once
cdr3_nt: TGCAGTGCTGCTTGGTGGGAGACCCAGTACTTC
cdr3_aa: CSAAWWETQYF

d_call: .
v_call: TRBV9
j_call: TRBJ1-2
clone_size: once
cdr3_nt: TGTGCCAGCAGCGCCACAGGAGGGTTAAACTATGGCTACACCTTC
cdr3_aa: CASSATGGLNYGYTF

d_call: TRBD1
v_call: TRBV10-2
j_call: TRBJ2-7
clone_size: .
cdr3_nt: TGCGCCAGCAGTGAGAACAGGGGGCACGAGCAGTACTTC
cdr3_aa: CASSENRGHEQYF

d_call: .
v_call: TRBV15
j_call: TRBJ2-3
clone_size: once
cdr3_nt: TGTGCCACCAGCAGATCGGTAGGAGGGGGCGAGGATACGCAGTATTTT
cdr3_aa: CATSRSVGGGEDTQYF

d_call: .
v_call: TRBV24-1
j_call: TRBJ2-1
clone_size: .
cdr3_nt: TGTGCCACCAGTGAGAGCAGGGTTGAAACCTACAATGAGCAGTTCTTC
cdr3_aa: CATSESRVETYNEQFF

d_call: .
v_call: TRBV6-5
j_call: TRBJ2-2
clone_size: .
cdr3_nt: TGTGCCAGCAGGGGCCTTAACACCGGGGAGCTGTTTTTT
cdr3_aa: CASRGLNTGELFF

d_call: TRBD2
v_call: TRBV6-5
j_call: TRBJ2-2
clone_size: .
cdr3_nt: TGTGCCAGCAACCGGGGGGGGAGCGACACCGGGGAGCTGTTTTTT
cdr3_aa: CASNRGGSDTGELFF

d_call: .
v_call: TRBV14
j_call: TRBJ1-4
clone_size: .
cdr3_nt: TGTGCCAGCAGCCAAGCCCGGACTAATGAAAAACTGTTTTTT
cdr3_aa: CASSQARTNEKLFF

d_call: .
v_call: TRBV7-8
j_call: TRBJ1-4
clone_size: .
cdr3_nt: TGTGCCAGCAGCCCCGGTTTGGCAAAACTGTTTTTT
cdr3_aa: CASSPGLAKLFF

d_call: .
v_call: TRBV24-1
j_call: TRBJ2-5
clone_size: .
cdr3_nt: TGTGCCACCAGTGCCCCCGGACTACCAGAGACCCAGTACTTC
cdr3_aa: CATSAPGLPETQYF

d_call: .
v_call: TRBV18
j_call: TRBJ1-5
clone_size: once
cdr3_nt: TGTGCCAGCTCACCATCGAGGGAGGGTCAGCCCCAGCATTTT
cdr3_aa: CASSPSREGQPQHF

d_call: TRBD1
v_call: TRBV19
j_call: TRBJ1-1
clone_size: .
cdr3_nt: TGTGCCAGTTTCGGACAGGGGGGGGTACCTTTCTTT
cdr3_aa: CASFGQGGVPFF

d_call: .
v_call: TRBV7-8
j_call: TRBJ1-1
clone_size: .
cdr3_nt: TGTGCCAGCAGCTTAGCGGGGGAGGGGGGCGGCACTGAAGCTTTCTTT
cdr3_aa: CASSLAGEGGGTEAFF

d_call: TRBD1
v_call: TRBV7-2
j_call: TRBJ2-3
clone_size: .
cdr3_nt: TGTGCCAGCAGCCTTGGACAGGGCACAGATACGCAGTATTTT
cdr3_aa: CASSLGQGTDTQYF

d_call: .
v_call: TRBV20-1
j_call: TRBJ2-7
clone_size: .
cdr3_nt: TGCAGTGCTAAAGGGTTCGACGAGCAGTACTTC
cdr3_aa: CSAKGFDEQYF

d_call: .
v_call: TRBV7-3
j_call: TRBJ1-1
clone_size: .
cdr3_nt: TGTGCCAGCAGCTTAGGGGGGGCGATGTCTGAAGCTTTCTTT
cdr3_aa: CASSLGGAMSEAFF

d_call: TRBD1
v_call: TRBV19
j_call: TRBJ1-5
clone_size: .
cdr3_nt: TGTGCCAGTAGTATCTTGGGACAGAGCTATAGCAATCAGCCCCAGCATTTT
cdr3_aa: CASSILGQSYSNQPQHF

d_call: .
v_call: TRBV7-9
j_call: TRBJ1-1
clone_size: .
cdr3_nt: TGTGCCAGCAGCTTTCCGGGGGCCAACACTGAAGCTTTCTTT
cdr3_aa: CASSFPGANTEAFF

d_call: .
v_call: TRBV6-6
j_call: TRBJ2-7
clone_size: few
cdr3_nt: TGTGCCAGCAGACAAGGGGTGGGCAGCTCCTACGAGCAGTACTTC
cdr3_aa: CASRQGVGSSYEQYF

d_call: TRBD1
v_call: TRBV5-1
j_call: TRBJ1-1
clone_size: once
cdr3_nt: TGCGCCAGCAGATGGGGGGACAGGAACACTGAAGCTTTCTTT
cdr3_aa: CASRWGDRNTEAFF